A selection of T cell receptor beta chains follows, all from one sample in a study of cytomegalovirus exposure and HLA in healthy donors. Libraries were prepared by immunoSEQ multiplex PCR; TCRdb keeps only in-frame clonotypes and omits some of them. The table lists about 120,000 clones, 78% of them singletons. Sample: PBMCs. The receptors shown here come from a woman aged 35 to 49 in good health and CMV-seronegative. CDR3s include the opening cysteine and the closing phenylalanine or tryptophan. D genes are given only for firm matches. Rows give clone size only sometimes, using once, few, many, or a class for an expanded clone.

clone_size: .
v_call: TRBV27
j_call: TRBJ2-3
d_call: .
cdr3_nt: TGTGCCAGCAGTTTACTCCACGGAGCAGATACGCAGTATTTT
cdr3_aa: CASSLLHGADTQYF

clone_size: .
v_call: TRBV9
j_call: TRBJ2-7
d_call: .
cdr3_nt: TGTGCCAGCAGCGTCCATCGAGAGGGCCAGTCCTACGAGCAGTACTTC
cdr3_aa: CASSVHREGQSYEQYF

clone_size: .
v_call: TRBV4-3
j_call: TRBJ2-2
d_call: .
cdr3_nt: TGCGCCAGCAGCTTACACAGGGCCGGGGAGCTGTTTTTT
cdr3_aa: CASSLHRAGELFF

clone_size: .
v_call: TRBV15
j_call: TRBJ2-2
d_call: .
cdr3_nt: TGTGCCACCAGCAGAGTTATGTCCGCGAACACCGGGGAGCTGTTTTTT
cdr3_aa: CATSRVMSANTGELFF

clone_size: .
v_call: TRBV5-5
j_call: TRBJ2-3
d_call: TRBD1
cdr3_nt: TGTGCCAGCAGCTTTGGGGACAGGAGCACAGATACGCAGTATTTT
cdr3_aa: CASSFGDRSTDTQYF

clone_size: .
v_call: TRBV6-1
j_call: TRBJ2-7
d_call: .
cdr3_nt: TGTGCCAGCAGTGGGACATTTGGATACGAGCAGTACTTC
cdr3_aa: CASSGTFGYEQYF

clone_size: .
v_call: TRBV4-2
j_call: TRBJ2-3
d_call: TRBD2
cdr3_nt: TGTGCCAGCAGCCAAGGAGGTAGCGGGAGCGCAGATACGCAGTATTTT
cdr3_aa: CASSQGGSGSADTQYF

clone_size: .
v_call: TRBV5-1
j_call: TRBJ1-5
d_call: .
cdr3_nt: TGCGCCAGCGGACCCCAGGGGCAGACGTATAGCAATCAGCCCCAGCATTTT
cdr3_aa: CASGPQGQTYSNQPQHF

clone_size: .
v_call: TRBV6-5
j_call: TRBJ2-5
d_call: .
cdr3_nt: TGTGCCAGCAGTTATTCCGAGCTAGCCCAGACCCAGTACTTC
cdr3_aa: CASSYSELAQTQYF

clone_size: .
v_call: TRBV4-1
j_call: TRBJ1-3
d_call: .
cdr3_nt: TGCGCCAGCAGCCAAGTTTCGGGCTCTGGAAACACCATATATTTT
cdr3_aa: CASSQVSGSGNTIYF

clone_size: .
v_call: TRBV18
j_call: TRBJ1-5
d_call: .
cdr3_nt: TGTGCCAGCTCACCACGCAGCGATAGCAATCAGCCCCAGCATTTT
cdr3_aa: CASSPRSDSNQPQHF

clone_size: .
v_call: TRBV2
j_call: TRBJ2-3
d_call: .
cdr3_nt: TGTGCCAGCAACCCAGGGCCCCAATACACAGATACGCAGTATTTT
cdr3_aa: CASNPGPQYTDTQYF

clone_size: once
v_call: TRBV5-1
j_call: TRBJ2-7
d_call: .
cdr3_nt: TGCGCCAGCAGCTTGGAAGACAACTACGAGCAGTACTTC
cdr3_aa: CASSLEDNYEQYF

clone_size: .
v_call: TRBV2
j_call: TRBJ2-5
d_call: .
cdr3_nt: TGTGCCAGCAGTGTAACAGGAAAGACCCAGTACTTC
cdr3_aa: CASSVTGKTQYF